One and the same sample provided the 18 T cell receptor beta chains below, sequenced in a study of blood T cells in healthy people across ages. Sample-barcoded 5' priming and a J-beta primer mix drove a second PCR of about 7 to 12 cycles. TCRdb reprocessed the 5' RACE reads with MiXCR, giving one entry per CDR3 protein. This sample carries nearly 800,000 distinct CDR3 sequences, around a quarter of them seen once, and the ten largest clones take more than 3%. The sample was also linked to a second study, of T cells of mothers and their children.

The sample comprised blood. The receptors originated from a boy under 18 in good health.

This clonotype was seen a few times. The chain couples TRBV5-6 to TRBJ1-6; D may be TRBD1 (5 bases). The CDR3 runs 15 residues. The germline gives CDR1 SGHDT, CDR2 YYEEEE. V was trimmed by 4 bases and J by 7 bases, leaving 15 bases between them. The CDR3 DNA is TGTGCCAGCAGCAGCATGACAGAACTCAATTCACCCCTCCACTTT. This sequence encodes CASSSMTELNSPLHF.

The CDR3 DNA reads as TGTGCCAGCCGGGATGGGGGGGACTATGGCTACACCTTC. Protein sequence: CASRDGGDYGYTF. The chain is built from TRBV6-5 and TRBJ1-2, with a weak D call TRBD1 (5 bases). V was shortened by 8 bases and J by 3 bases, with 13 bases between the two germline ends. There are 13 residues in the CDR3. Germline CDR1 MNHEY, CDR2 SVGAGI.

This clonotype was seen more than once but under ten times. The chain couples TRBV27 to TRBJ2-7; 7 nucleotides agree with TRBD1. The V segment lost 3 bases and the J segment 3 bases; nucleotides outside the gene matches: 8. Germline V gene sequence: CDR1 MNHEY, CDR2 SMNVEV (reference sequence). The CDR3 extends over 15 amino acids. Here the CDR3 DNA reads TGTGCCAGCAGTTTTGGTGGGGACAGCTACTACGAGCAGTACTTC. Translating gives CASSFGGDSYYEQYF.

The rearrangement uses TRBV28 and TRBJ2-3, with TRBD1 as a possible D gene (6 bases). V was trimmed by 3 bases and J by 3 bases, leaving 19 bases between them. The length of the CDR3 is 17 residues. Germline CDR1 is MDHEN and CDR2 is SYDVKM. The CDR3 DNA sequence: TGTGCCAGCAGTTTTCTTTCAGGGGAAGGGGCTACAGATACGCAGTATTTT. It is translated as CASSFLSGEGATDTQYF.

The V and J genes are TRBV6-6 and TRBJ1-1; D gene unclear. Trimming removed 6 bases from V and 0 bases from J, with 11 bases in between. This CDR3 has 14 residues. The germline CDR1 and CDR2 sequences are MNHNY and SVGAGI (reference sequence). CDR3 sequence (DNA): TGTGCCAGCAGCCCGGGAGAAATGAACACTGAAGCTTTCTTT. It codes for CASSPGEMNTEAFF.

This chain connects TRBV9 to TRBJ1-1; D remains ambiguous. The CDR3 is made up of 14 amino acids. The germline V gene has CDR1 SGDLS and CDR2 YYNGEE. The ends were cut back, 2 bases at V and 1 base at J, with 9 bases in the middle. CDR3 bases: TGTGCCAGCAGCGTTCGAACAGCGAACACTGAAGCTTTCTTT. Its protein is CASSVRTANTEAFF.

V gene TRBV28 combines with J gene TRBJ1-4; D might be TRBD1 (5 bases). Germline V lookup: CDR1 MDHEN, CDR2 SYDVKM. Trimming took 6 bases from V and 5 from J, leaving 10 bases between them. The CDR3 loop spans 13 amino acids. The CDR3 sequence: CASRPGTNEKLFF. The CDR3 region has the DNA TGTGCCAGCAGGCCGGGGACGAATGAAAAACTGTTTTTT.

This clonotype occurred a few times. The chain carries TRBV6-2 or TRBV6-3 and TRBJ2-7, with 9 nucleotides matching TRBD2. V was pared by 6 bases and J by 0 bases, with 3 bases of the junction left unmatched. Germline V gene data show CDR1 as MNHEY and CDR2 as SVGEGT. The CDR3 has 14 residues. The CDR3 DNA is TGTGCCAGCAGGCCTAGCGGGGTCTCCTACGAGCAGTACTTC. It specifies CASRPSGVSYEQYF.

V gene TRBV9 combines with J gene TRBJ2-5; 11 nucleotides agree with TRBD2. The V gene's germline CDR1 is SGDLS and CDR2 YYNGEE. V dropped 3 bases and J dropped 0; count of bases not matched to a gene: 4. The CDR3 spans 16 residues. The chain's CDR3 is CASSGASGGYQETQYF. CDR3 nucleotide sequence: TGTGCCAGCAGCGGCGCTAGCGGGGGGTACCAAGAGACCCAGTACTTC.

This clonotype showed up just a few times. This chain links TRBV7-3 with TRBJ2-3; 9 bases map to TRBD2. This CDR3 comprises 16 residues. V gave up 5 bases and J gave up 6 bases; unmatched junction bases: 12. Germline V gene sequence: CDR1 SGHTA, CDR2 FQGTGA. The CDR3: CASSQGALAGPDTQYF. The CDR3 DNA is TGTGCCAGCAGCCAAGGAGCACTAGCGGGCCCGGATACGCAGTATTTT.

CDR3 sequence (DNA): TGTGCCAGCAGCAAGCAGCAACAGGGGGCGCGGGAGACCCAGTACTTC. It translates to CASSKQQQGARETQYF. The gene calls are TRBV7-9 and TRBJ2-1; 9 nucleotides line up with TRBD1. The end of the DNA is better explained by TRBJ2-5, so the J call may be wrong. This CDR3 is built from 16 residues. Per the germline V gene, CDR1 is SEHNR and CDR2 is FQNEAQ (reference sequence).

As concerns this clonotype: One junction end disagrees with the germline gene, perhaps due to a read error. CDR3 in amino acids: CASSLTPGQGRDIQCF. The CDR3 nucleotides read TGTGCCAGCAGCCTCACTCCGGGACAGGGTAGAGACATTCAGTGCTTC. V gene TRBV7-2 combines with J gene TRBJ2-4; 9 bases agree with TRBD1. CDR3 length: 16 residues. Germline CDR1 is SGHTA and CDR2 is FQGNSA.

In its sample, this clonotype was seen once. The gene calls are TRBV28 and TRBJ1-3; 7 nucleotides agree with TRBD2. The tail of the sequence fits TRBJ2-2 better, so the J call may be wrong. CDR1 is MDHEN and CDR2 is SYDVKM in the germline V gene. The CDR3 totals 12 residues. The CDR3 here is CASTGGFGELFF. DNA of the CDR3: TGTGCCAGCACCGGGGGGTTCGGGGAGCTGTTTTTT.

The CDR3 reads CASTAVAGNTEAFF. CDR3 coding DNA: TGTGCCAGCACCGCAGTGGCCGGGAACACTGAAGCTTTCTTT. The gene calls are TRBV7-2 and TRBJ1-1; no clear D. The CDR3 totals 14 residues. Per the germline V gene, CDR1 is SGHTA and CDR2 is FQGNSA. Trimming removed 7 bases from V and 1 base from J, with 13 bases in between.

The rearrangement links TRBV12-3 or TRBV12-4 to TRBJ1-4, with D unclear. CDR3 size: 12 residues. Deletions cut 5 bases from V and 7 bases from J, with 8 bases between. In DNA form, the CDR3 reads TGTGCCAGCAGTCCTGTTAGTGAAAAACTGTTTTTT. Translating it yields CASSPVSEKLFF.

The J gene is TRBJ2-1, the V gene TRBV4-3, with 10 bases matching TRBD2. The CDR3 spans 20 residues. Germline V gene data show CDR1 as LGHNA and CDR2 as YSLEER. J lost 0 bases, V lost 2 bases, and 13 bases had no gene match. CDR3 nucleotide sequence: TGCGCCAGCAGCCAACCCGGAGGCAGCGGGGGGGCCAGCTCCTACAATGAGCAGTTCTTC. Its translation is CASSQPGGSGGASSYNEQFF.

The CDR3 region is CSATSGMMVMETQYF. The CDR3 DNA sequence: TGCAGCGCTACTAGCGGGATGATGGTGATGGAGACCCAGTACTTC. The rearrangement links TRBV29-1 to TRBJ2-5, with 10 bases identical to TRBD2. The junction had 13 bases not matched to a gene; V was cut back by 7 bases and J by 5 bases. Germline V gene sequence: CDR1 SQVTM, CDR2 ANQGSEA. CDR3 length equals 15 residues.

With respect to this clonotype: A clone one base away is much larger, so this may be a read error. CDR3 coding DNA: TGCAGCGTTGAAGAGGACTACGAGCAGTACTTC. Translating gives CSVEEDYEQYF. V and J are TRBV29-1 and TRBJ2-5; D call uncertain. The closer fit of TRBJ2-7 to the DNA end suggests the J call may be wrong. The germline gives CDR1 SQVTM, CDR2 ANQGSEA. The CDR3 covers 11 residues.